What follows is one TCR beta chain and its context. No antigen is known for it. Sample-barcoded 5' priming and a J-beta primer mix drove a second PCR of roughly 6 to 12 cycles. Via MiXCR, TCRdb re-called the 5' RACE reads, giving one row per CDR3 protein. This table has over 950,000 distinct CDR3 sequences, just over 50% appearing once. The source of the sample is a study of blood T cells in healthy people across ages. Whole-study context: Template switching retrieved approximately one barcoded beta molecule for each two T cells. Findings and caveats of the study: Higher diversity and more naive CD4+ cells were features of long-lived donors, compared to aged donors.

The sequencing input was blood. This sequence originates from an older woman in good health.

The CDR3 spells CSATPPSSYEQYF. The CDR3 region has the DNA TGCAGCGCTACTCCCCCCAGCTCCTACGAGCAGTACTTC. This chain links TRBV29-1 with TRBJ2-7; D uncertain. Trimming shortened V by 7 bases and J by 0 bases, and 13 bases separated the two germline ends. The length of the CDR3 is 13 residues. Germline lookup yields CDR1 SQVTM and CDR2 ANQGSEA.